The 11 T cell receptor beta chains presented below share a single source sample, sequenced in a study of cytomegalovirus exposure and HLA in healthy donors (dated by TCRdb to the late 2010s). Libraries were made using the immunoSEQ multiplex PCR assay. Held by TCRdb, this immuneACCESS table contains in-frame sequences only and omits some clones. Under half of the omission traces to an unresolved V gene where checked; the cause of the rest is unknown. Present in this sample are around 150,000 clones, nearly 90% of which were seen just once. The ten biggest clones cover about 9.3% of the sample. The sequenced sample was PBMCs. The receptor source for this set is a woman aged 18 to 35 in good health and CMV-seropositive.

The rearrangement links TRBV2 to TRBJ2-7; 7 bases map to TRBD2. Germline assignment: CDR1 SNHLY and CDR2 FYNNEI. The CDR3 runs to 13 residues. V shed 3 bases, J shed 7 bases, and the junction held 6 bases outside the gene matches. CDR3 nucleotides: TGTGCCAGCAGTGAGGGGAGGGGCGGAGAGCAGTACTTC. It specifies CASSEGRGGEQYF.

The CDR3 loop is CASSSGLAGSEQYF. The CDR3 DNA reads TGCGCCAGCAGCTCCGGACTAGCGGGGTCCGAGCAGTACTTC. The chain uses TRBV5-1 and TRBJ2-7; 12 nucleotides agree with TRBD2. Trimming removed 3 bases from V and 6 bases from J; junction bases left unmatched: 4. The germline V gene encodes CDR1 SGHRS and CDR2 YFSETQ. This CDR3 has 14 residues.

This rearrangement joins TRBV6-5 to TRBJ2-7; tentatively, D is TRBD1 (6 bases). V lost 0 bases to trimming and J lost 3 bases, with 15 bases between them. In germline, CDR1 is MNHEY, CDR2 SVGAGI. CDR3 length: 16 amino acids. The CDR3 DNA sequence: TGTGCCAGCAGTTACTCGAAGACAGGACTTCACTACGAGCAGTACTTC. Its translation is CASSYSKTGLHYEQYF.

This clone has a single count. The V call is TRBV29-1, the J call TRBJ2-1; D gene uncertain. The CDR3 loop spans 16 amino acids. Trimming removed 5 bases from V and 7 bases from J, with 24 bases in between. The germline V gene encodes CDR1 SQVTM and CDR2 ANQGSEA. CDR3 nucleotide sequence: TGCAGCGTTCGCCCCACTGAGTATGTATACTGGAATGAGCAGTTCTTC. This translates into CSVRPTEYVYWNEQFF.

This chain connects TRBV6-1 to TRBJ1-4, with D possibly matching TRBD1 (5 bases). The CDR3 length is 13 residues. The germline V gene encodes CDR1 MNHNS and CDR2 SASEGT. Between the trimmed V and J ends, which lost 4 bases and 8 bases, there was a span of 11 bases. CDR3 nucleotide sequence: TGTGCCAGCAGTGGGGGGGGGTACGAAAAACTGTTTTTT. It codes for CASSGGGYEKLFF.

The chain combines TRBV14 with TRBJ1-2; possible D gene TRBD1, 5 bases. The CDR3 is made up of 14 amino acids. CDR1 and CDR2 from the germline V gene are SGHDN and FVKESK. With 0 bases removed from V and 2 bases from J, the gap between germline ends came to 7 bases. This CDR3 reads CASSQDQGNYGYTF. In nucleotides, the CDR3 is TGTGCCAGCAGCCAAGATCAGGGCAACTATGGCTACACCTTC.

The chain employs TRBV2 and TRBJ1-2; D gene uncertain. Germline V CDR1 and CDR2: SNHLY, FYNNEI. V lost 4 bases to trimming and J lost 1 base, with 7 bases between them. The CDR3 spans 13 residues. CDR3 region: CASSGVSNYGYTF. The CDR3 DNA reads as TGTGCCAGCAGTGGTGTCAGTAACTATGGCTACACCTTC.

This clone was seen at least ten times. DNA of the CDR3: TGTGCCAGCAGCTTAGTCCCCAATTATGGCTACACCTTC. Its protein is CASSLVPNYGYTF. The chain couples TRBV11-2 to TRBJ1-2; no firm D call. Trimming removed 1 base at V and 5 bases at J, with 8 bases between. The CDR3 has 13 residues. Germline loops: CDR1 SGHAT, CDR2 FQNNGV.

The rearrangement joins TRBV5-1 to TRBJ1-1; a weak D match, TRBD1 (5 bases). Trimming left V 0 bases short and J 4 bases short, with 10 bases between. The CDR3 has 14 amino acids. Germline CDR1 is SGHRS and CDR2 is YFSETQ. The CDR3 spells CASSLEQGITEAFF. The CDR3, as DNA: TGCGCCAGCAGCTTGGAGCAGGGCATCACTGAAGCTTTCTTT.

The V and J genes are TRBV2 and TRBJ2-5, with 7 bases matching TRBD1. Germline lookup yields CDR1 SNHLY and CDR2 FYNNEI. J lost 2 bases, V lost 0 bases, and 6 bases had no gene match. The CDR3 consists of 16 residues. The CDR3 reads CASSEAKTGLQETQYF. In nucleotides, the CDR3 is TGTGCCAGCAGTGAAGCGAAGACAGGGCTACAAGAGACCCAGTACTTC.

The rearrangement uses TRBV2 and TRBJ2-2, with 9 positions matching TRBD2. Germline V lookup: CDR1 SNHLY, CDR2 FYNNEI. Trimming took 4 bases from V and 4 from J; bases not matched to a gene: 7. This CDR3 contains 16 residues. The CDR3 sequence is CASSAGTSMTTGELFF. CDR3 bases: TGTGCCAGCAGTGCCGGGACTAGCATGACCACCGGGGAGCTGTTTTTT. Filled out from reference TRBV2 and TRBJ2-2, the complete variable domain reads EPEVTQTPSHQVTQMGQEVILRCVPISNHLYFYWYRQILGQKVEFLVSFYNNEISEKSEIFDDQFSVERPDGSNFTLKIRSTKLEDSAMYFCASSAGTSMTTGELFFGEGSRLTVL.